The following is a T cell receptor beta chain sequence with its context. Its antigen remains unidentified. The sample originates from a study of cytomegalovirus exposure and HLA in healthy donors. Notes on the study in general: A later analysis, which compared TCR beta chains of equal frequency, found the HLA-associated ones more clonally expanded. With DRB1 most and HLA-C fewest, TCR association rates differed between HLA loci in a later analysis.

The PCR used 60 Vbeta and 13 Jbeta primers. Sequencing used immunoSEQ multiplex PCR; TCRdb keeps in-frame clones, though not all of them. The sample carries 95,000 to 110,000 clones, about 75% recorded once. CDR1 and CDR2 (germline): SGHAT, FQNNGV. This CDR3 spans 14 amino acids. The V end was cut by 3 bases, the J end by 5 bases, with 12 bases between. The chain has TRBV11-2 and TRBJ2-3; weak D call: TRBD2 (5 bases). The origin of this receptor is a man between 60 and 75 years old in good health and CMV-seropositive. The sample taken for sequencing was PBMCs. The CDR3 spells CASSFSDSGDTQYF. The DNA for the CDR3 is TGTGCCAGCAGCTTCTCGGACTCCGGAGATACGCAGTATTTT.